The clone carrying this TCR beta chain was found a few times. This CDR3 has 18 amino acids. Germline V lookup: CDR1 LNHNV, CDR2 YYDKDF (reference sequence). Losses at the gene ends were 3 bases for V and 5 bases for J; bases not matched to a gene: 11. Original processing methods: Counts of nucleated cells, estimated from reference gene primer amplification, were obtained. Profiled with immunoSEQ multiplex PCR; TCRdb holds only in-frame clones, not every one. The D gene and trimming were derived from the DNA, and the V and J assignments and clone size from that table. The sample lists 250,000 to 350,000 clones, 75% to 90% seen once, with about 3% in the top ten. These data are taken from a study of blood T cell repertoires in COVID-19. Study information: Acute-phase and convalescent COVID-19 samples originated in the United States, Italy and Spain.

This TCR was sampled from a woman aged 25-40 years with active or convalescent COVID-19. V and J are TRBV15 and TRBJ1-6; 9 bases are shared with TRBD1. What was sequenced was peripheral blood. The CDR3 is CATSRGQTGGSNNSPLHF. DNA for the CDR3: TGTGCCACCAGCAGGGGCCAAACAGGGGGCTCGAATAATTCACCCCTCCACTTT.